Following are 10 T cell receptor beta chains from one sample sequenced in a study of shared clonotypes between healthy human individuals. Sequenced by immunoSEQ multiplex PCR; TCRdb stores in-frame clones only, minus some. The sample shows about 1.5 million clones, roughly 96% of them seen only once. Sequencing used naive CD4+ T cells sorted from blood. Subset specified: CD45RA+ positively selected. These receptors all stem from a man aged 25 to 40 in good health.

The chain recombines TRBV2 with TRBJ2-3; 10 bases map to TRBD2. Germline-derived CDR1 and CDR2 are SNHLY and FYNNEI. The length of the CDR3 is 19 residues. The J segment lost 2 bases and the V segment lost 6 bases, leaving 17 bases of the junction unmatched. The CDR3 loop is CASSQFPQGLAETTDTQYF. As DNA, the CDR3 is TGTGCCAGCAGCCAATTCCCCCAAGGACTAGCGGAAACCACAGATACGCAGTATTTT.

The V and J genes are TRBV5-1 and TRBJ1-3; D unresolved. V dropped 1 base and J dropped 8 bases, with 7 bases sitting between them. Germline V gene data show CDR1 as SGHRS and CDR2 as YFSETQ. The CDR3 contains 12 residues. The DNA for the CDR3 is TGCGCCAGCAGCTTGCTCGGAGACACCATATATTTT. Its protein product is CASSLLGDTIYF.

The rearrangement joins TRBV5-8 to TRBJ2-1; D is unresolved. The CDR3 has 13 residues. CDR1 and CDR2 from the germline V gene are SGHTS and YDEGEE. V lost 1 base to trimming and J lost 5 bases, with 7 bases between them. CDR3 coding DNA: TGTGCCAGCAGCTTGAGCAGGAACAATGAGCAGTTCTTC. This encodes CASSLSRNNEQFF. The full variable domain, completed using reference TRBV5-8 and TRBJ2-1, is EAGVTQSPTHLIKTRGQQATLRCSPISGHTSVYWYQQALGLGLQFLLWYDEGEERNRGNFPPRFSGRQFPNYSSELNVNALELEDSALYLCASSLSRNNEQFFGPGTRLTVL.

The rearrangement joins TRBV14 to TRBJ2-3, with TRBD1 as a possible D gene (6 bases). Germline-derived CDR1 and CDR2 are SGHDN and FVKESK. The CDR3 spans 14 residues. V lost 5 bases to trimming and J lost 7 bases, with 16 bases between them. CDR3 nucleotides: TGTGCCAGCAGCGGGACAACCGCGAGGAATACGCAGTATTTT. This codes for CASSGTTARNTQYF.

This CDR3 is CSVVGTPYNEQFF. CDR3 in DNA: TGCAGCGTTGTTGGGACACCTTACAATGAGCAGTTCTTC. V usage is TRBV29-1 and J usage is TRBJ2-1; a possible D gene is TRBD1 (6 bases). Trimming cost V 4 bases and J 4 bases, with 11 bases left between them. CDR1 is SQVTM and CDR2 is ANQGSEA in the germline V gene. The CDR3 is made up of 13 amino acids.

Comments on this clone: The same CDR3 also results from other DNA sequences found in this sample. This rearrangement joins TRBV19 to TRBJ2-7; TRBD2 is a possible D gene (6 bases). The CDR3 covers 13 residues. V lost 4 bases and J lost 4, with 11 bases in between. Germline V CDR1 and CDR2: LNHDA, SQIVND (reference sequence). The CDR3 sequence: CASSTLGGYEQYF. CDR3 sequence (DNA): TGTGCCAGTAGTACCCTGGGGGGATACGAGCAGTACTTC.

The chain has TRBV28 and TRBJ1-2, with D possibly TRBD1 on 5 matching bases. V was clipped by 2 bases and J by 4 bases, with 14 bases between them. The CDR3 contains 15 residues. Per germline, CDR1 MDHEN and CDR2 SYDVKM. DNA for the CDR3: TGTGCCAGCAGTTTAAGACAGCCGGTTGGCTATGGCTACACCTTC. Its translation: CASSLRQPVGYGYTF.

The chain is built from TRBV6-5 and TRBJ1-2; D is unclear. Germline CDR1 is MNHEY and CDR2 is SVGAGI. This CDR3 has 15 amino acids. V lost 0 bases and J 5 bases, leaving 13 bases between the germline ends. The CDR3 protein is CASSYSVQPSYGYTF. In nucleotides, the CDR3 is TGTGCCAGCAGTTACTCGGTTCAACCCTCTTATGGCTACACCTTC.

J is TRBJ2-3 and V is TRBV5-1; 12 bases match TRBD2. Germline assignment: CDR1 SGHRS and CDR2 YFSETQ. V shed 6 bases, J shed 3 bases, and the junction held 8 bases outside the gene matches. This CDR3 is built from 16 residues. The CDR3 region has the DNA TGCGCCAGCAACGGAAGACTAGCGGGAGCGACAGATACGCAGTATTTT. Translated: CASNGRLAGATDTQYF.

The chain uses TRBV18 and TRBJ1-1, with TRBD1 matching over 11 bases. V dropped 5 bases and J dropped 3; count of bases not matched to a gene: 5. Looked up from germline, CDR1 is KGHSH and CDR2 is LQKENI. This CDR3 has 15 residues. The CDR3 region has the DNA TGTGCCAGCTCAAGGGACAGGGGGTGGGACACTGAAGCTTTCTTT. It specifies CASSRDRGWDTEAFF. Complete variable domain (other parts from reference TRBV18 and TRBJ1-1): NAGVMQNPRHLVRRRGQEARLRCSPMKGHSHVYWYRQLPEEGLKFMVYLQKENIIDESGMPKERFSAEFPKEGPSILRIQQVVRGDSAAYFCASSRDRGWDTEAFFGQGTRLTVV.